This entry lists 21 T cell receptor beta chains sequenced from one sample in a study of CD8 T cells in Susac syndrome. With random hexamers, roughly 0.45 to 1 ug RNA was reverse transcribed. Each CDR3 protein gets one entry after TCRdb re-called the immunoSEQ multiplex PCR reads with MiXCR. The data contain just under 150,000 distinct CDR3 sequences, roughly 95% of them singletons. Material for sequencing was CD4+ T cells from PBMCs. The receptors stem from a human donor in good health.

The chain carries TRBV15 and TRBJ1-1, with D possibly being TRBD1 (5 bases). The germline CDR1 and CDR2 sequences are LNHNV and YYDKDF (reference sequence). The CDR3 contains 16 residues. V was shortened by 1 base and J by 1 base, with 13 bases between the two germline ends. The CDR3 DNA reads TGTGCCACCAGCAGAGGAACTGGGACCGCGAACACTGAAGCTTTCTTT. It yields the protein CATSRGTGTANTEAFF.

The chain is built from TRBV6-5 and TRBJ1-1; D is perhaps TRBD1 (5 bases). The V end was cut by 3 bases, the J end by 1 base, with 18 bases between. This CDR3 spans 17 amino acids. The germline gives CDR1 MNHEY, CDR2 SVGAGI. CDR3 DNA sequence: TGTGCCAGCAGTTATTCTCCTTCAGGGCGTGGGAACACTGAAGCTTTCTTT. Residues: CASSYSPSGRGNTEAFF.

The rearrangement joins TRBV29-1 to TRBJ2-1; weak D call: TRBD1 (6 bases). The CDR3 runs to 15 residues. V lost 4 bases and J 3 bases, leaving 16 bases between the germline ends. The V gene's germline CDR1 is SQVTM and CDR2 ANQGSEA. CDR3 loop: CSVATPGHNYNEQFF. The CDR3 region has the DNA TGCAGCGTTGCCACGCCGGGACATAACTACAATGAGCAGTTCTTC.

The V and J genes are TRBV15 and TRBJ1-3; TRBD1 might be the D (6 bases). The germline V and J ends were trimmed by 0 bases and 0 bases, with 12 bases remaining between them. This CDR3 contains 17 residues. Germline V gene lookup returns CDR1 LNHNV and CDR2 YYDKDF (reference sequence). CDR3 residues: CATSRDRGALSGNTIYF. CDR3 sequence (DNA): TGTGCCACCAGCAGAGATAGGGGGGCCCTCTCTGGAAACACCATATATTTT.

DNA of the CDR3: TGTGCCAGCAGTGGCAGACAGGGCTACTATGGCTACACCTTC. Protein product: CASSGRQGYYGYTF. The rearrangement links TRBV6-1 to TRBJ1-2, with TRBD1 identical over 7 bases. The V and J ends lost 4 bases and 3 bases, in that order; junction bases with no gene match: 5. The CDR3 extends over 14 amino acids. Germline CDR1 MNHNS, CDR2 SASEGT.

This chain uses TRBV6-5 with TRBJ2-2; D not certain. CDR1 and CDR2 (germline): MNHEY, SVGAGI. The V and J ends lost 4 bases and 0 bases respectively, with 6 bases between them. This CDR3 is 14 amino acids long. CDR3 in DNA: TGTGCCAGCAGTTCTTACGCGAACACCGGGGAGCTGTTTTTT. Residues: CASSSYANTGELFF.

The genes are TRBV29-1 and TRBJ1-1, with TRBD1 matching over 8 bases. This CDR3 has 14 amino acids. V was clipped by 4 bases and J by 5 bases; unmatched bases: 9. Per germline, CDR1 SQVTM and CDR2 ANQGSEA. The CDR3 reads CSVVQGAWGTEAFF. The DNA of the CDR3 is TGCAGCGTTGTCCAGGGGGCCTGGGGGACTGAAGCTTTCTTT.

The chain's CDR3 is CASSPAWTSGTDTQYF. The CDR3 bases are TGTGCCAGCAGCCCCGCATGGACTAGCGGTACAGATACGCAGTATTTT. The V gene is TRBV5-4, the J gene TRBJ2-3, with 10 positions matching TRBD2. The V gene end was trimmed by 4 bases and the J gene end by 3 bases; junction bases not matched to a gene: 8. The CDR3 consists of 16 residues. Germline V gives CDR1 SGHNT, CDR2 YYREEE (reference sequence).

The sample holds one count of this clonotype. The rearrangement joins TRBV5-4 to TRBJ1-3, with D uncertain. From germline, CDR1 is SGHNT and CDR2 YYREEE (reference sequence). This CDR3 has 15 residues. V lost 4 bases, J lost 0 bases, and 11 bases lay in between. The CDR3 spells CASSRPGNSGNTIYF. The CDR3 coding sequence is TGTGCCAGCAGCCGCCCCGGGAACTCTGGAAACACCATATATTTT.

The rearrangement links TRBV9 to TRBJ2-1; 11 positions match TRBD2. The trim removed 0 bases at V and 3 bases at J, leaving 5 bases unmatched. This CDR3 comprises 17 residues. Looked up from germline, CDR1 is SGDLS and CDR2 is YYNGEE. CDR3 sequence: CASSVDRLAGLYNEQFF. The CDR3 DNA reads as TGTGCCAGCAGCGTAGATCGACTAGCGGGACTCTACAATGAGCAGTTCTTC.

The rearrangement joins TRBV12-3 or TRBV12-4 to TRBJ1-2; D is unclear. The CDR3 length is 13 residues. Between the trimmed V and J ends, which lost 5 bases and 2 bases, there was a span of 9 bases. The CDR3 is CASSPQQNYGYTF. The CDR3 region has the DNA TGTGCCAGCAGTCCCCAGCAGAACTATGGCTACACCTTC.

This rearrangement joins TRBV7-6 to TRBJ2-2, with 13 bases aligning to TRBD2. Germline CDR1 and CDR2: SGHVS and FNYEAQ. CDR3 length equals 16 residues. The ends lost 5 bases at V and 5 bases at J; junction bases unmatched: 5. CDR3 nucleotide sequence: TGTGCCAGCAGCGGGACGGGACTAGCGGGAACCGGGGAGCTGTTTTTT. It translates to CASSGTGLAGTGELFF.

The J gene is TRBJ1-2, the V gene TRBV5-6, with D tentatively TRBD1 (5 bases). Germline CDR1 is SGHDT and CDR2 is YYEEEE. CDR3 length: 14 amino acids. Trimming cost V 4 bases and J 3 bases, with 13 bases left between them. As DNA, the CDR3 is TGTGCCAGCAGCGGTGGGACCGGATACTATGGCTACACCTTC. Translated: CASSGGTGYYGYTF.

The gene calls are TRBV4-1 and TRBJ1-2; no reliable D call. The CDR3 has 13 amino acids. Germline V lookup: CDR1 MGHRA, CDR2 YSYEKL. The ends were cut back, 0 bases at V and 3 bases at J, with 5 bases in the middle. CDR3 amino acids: CASSQEQDYGYTF. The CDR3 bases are TGCGCCAGCAGCCAAGAGCAGGACTATGGCTACACCTTC.

The CDR3 spells CAWRARGASYGYTF. CDR3 in DNA: TGTGCCTGGAGGGCCCGAGGGGCGAGTTATGGCTACACCTTC. This chain uses TRBV30 with TRBJ1-2; the D gene is possibly TRBD1 (5 bases). CDR1 and CDR2 (germline): GTSNPN, SVGIG (reference sequence). Trimming left V 3 bases short and J 5 bases short, with 16 bases between. The CDR3 contains 14 residues.

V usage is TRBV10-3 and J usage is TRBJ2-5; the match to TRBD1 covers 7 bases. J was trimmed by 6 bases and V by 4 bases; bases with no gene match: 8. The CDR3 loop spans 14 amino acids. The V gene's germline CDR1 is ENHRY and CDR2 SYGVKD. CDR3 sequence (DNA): TGTGCCATCAGTGCGGGACAGTCGAGAAAGACCCAGTACTTC. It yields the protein CAISAGQSRKTQYF.

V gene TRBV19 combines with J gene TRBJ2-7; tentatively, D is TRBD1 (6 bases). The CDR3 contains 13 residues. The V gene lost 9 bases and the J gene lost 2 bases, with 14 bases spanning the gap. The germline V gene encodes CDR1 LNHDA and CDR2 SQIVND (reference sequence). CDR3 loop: CASAWDTTYEQYF. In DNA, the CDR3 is TGTGCCAGCGCCTGGGACACGACCTACGAGCAGTACTTC.

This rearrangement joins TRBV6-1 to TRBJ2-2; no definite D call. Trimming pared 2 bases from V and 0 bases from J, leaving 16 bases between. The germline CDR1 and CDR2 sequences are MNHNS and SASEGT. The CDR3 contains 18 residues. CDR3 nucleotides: TGTGCCAGCAGTGAACGTCCTGTTCGGGCCCCGAACACCGGGGAGCTGTTTTTT. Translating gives CASSERPVRAPNTGELFF.

The CDR3 here is CASSLAWGQETQYF. CDR3 DNA: TGTGCCAGCAGCCTGGCGTGGGGCCAAGAGACCCAGTACTTC. The V and J genes are TRBV7-9 and TRBJ2-5; D unclear. The CDR3 is 14 amino acids. Germline V gene data show CDR1 as SEHNR and CDR2 as FQNEAQ (reference sequence). The V end was cut by 5 bases, the J end by 1 base, with 11 bases between.

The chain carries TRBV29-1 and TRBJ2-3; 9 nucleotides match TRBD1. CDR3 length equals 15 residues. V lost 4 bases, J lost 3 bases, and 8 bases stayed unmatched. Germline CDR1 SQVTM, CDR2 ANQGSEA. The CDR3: CSVVTGGEGTDTQYF. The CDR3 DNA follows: TGCAGCGTTGTCACAGGGGGCGAGGGGACAGATACGCAGTATTTT.

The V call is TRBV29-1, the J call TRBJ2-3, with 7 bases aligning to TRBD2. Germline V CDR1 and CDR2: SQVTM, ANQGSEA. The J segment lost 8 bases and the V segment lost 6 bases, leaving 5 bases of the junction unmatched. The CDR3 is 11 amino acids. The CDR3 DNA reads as TGCAGCGTGGCGGGAGACGGTACGCAGTATTTT. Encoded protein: CSVAGDGTQYF.